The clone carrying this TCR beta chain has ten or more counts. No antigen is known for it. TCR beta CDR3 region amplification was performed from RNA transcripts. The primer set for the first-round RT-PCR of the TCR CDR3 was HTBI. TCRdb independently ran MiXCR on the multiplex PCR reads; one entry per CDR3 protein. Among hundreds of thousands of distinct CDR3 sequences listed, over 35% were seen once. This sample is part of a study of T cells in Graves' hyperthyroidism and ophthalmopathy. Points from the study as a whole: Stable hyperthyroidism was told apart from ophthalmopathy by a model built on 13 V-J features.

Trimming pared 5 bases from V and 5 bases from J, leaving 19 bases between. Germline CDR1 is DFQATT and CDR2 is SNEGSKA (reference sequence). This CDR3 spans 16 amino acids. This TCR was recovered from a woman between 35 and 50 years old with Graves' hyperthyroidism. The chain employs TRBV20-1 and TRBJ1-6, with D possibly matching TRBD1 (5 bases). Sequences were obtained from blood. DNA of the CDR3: TGCAGTGCTCCCAACGAGGGGAGTGTAGATAATTCACCCCTCCACTTT. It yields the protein CSAPNEGSVDNSPLHF.